This passage covers 9 T cell receptor beta chains from one sample sequenced in a study of graft-versus-host responses after intestinal transplantation. Libraries were prepared by immunoSEQ multiplex PCR; TCRdb keeps only in-frame clonotypes and omits some of them. The table has roughly 90,000 clones, 85% to 95% seen once. No antigen has been assigned to these receptors. The sample consisted of unstimulated CD8+ T cells sorted from spleen or lymph node cells, taken before intestinal transplant. The source is a human donor who received an intestinal transplant.

The V gene is TRBV2, the J gene TRBJ2-7; TRBD1 might be the D (6 bases). This CDR3 spans 14 amino acids. Trimming pared 6 bases from V and 6 bases from J, leaving 18 bases between. Germline loops: CDR1 SNHLY, CDR2 FYNNEI. In DNA, the CDR3 is TGTGCCAGCAGCTTTACAGGGCCCACGGTCGAGCAGTACTTC. It encodes CASSFTGPTVEQYF.

The chain's CDR3 is CASLVTYTSTDTQYF. In DNA form, the CDR3 reads TGTGCCAGCCTAGTGACATACACTAGCACAGATACGCAGTATTTT. The chain links TRBV2 to TRBJ2-3; D is unclear. The V gene's germline CDR1 is SNHLY and CDR2 FYNNEI. This CDR3 is built from 15 residues. V lost 8 bases and J 0 bases, leaving 15 bases between the germline ends. Complete variable domain (other parts from reference TRBV2 and TRBJ2-3): EPEVTQTPSHQVTQMGQEVILRCVPISNHLYFYWYRQILGQKVEFLVSFYNNEISEKSEIFDDQFSVERPDGSNFTLKIRSTKLEDSAMYFCASLVTYTSTDTQYFGPGTRLTVL.

V gene TRBV5-6 combines with J gene TRBJ2-7; D ambiguous. The CDR3 consists of 12 residues. The germline V gene encodes CDR1 SGHDT and CDR2 YYEEEE. V lost 3 bases to trimming and J lost 4 bases, with 8 bases between them. The DNA of the CDR3 is TGTGCCAGCAGCTCCGTTCCATACGAGCAGTACTTC. Translated: CASSSVPYEQYF.

This chain connects TRBV5-5 to TRBJ2-5; D not certain. Germline V gives CDR1 SGHKS, CDR2 YYEKEE (reference sequence). Trimming took 2 bases from V and 4 from J, leaving 15 bases between them. The CDR3 totals 15 residues. The CDR3 sequence: CASSFWVIRRETQYF. DNA of the CDR3: TGTGCCAGCAGCTTTTGGGTGATACGCCGAGAGACCCAGTACTTC.

The rearrangement joins TRBV27 to TRBJ2-1, with a possible D match to TRBD1 (5 bases). CDR1 is MNHEY and CDR2 is SMNVEV in the germline V gene (reference sequence). V lost 1 base and J 8 bases, leaving 9 bases between the germline ends. This CDR3 has 13 residues. CDR3 bases: TGTGCCAGCAGTTTATTAGGGGCCCATGAGCAGTTCTTC. It specifies CASSLLGAHEQFF.

The chain links TRBV2 to TRBJ2-6; D is perhaps TRBD2 (5 bases). Between the trimmed V and J ends, which lost 6 bases and 4 bases, there was a span of 16 bases. The CDR3 is 16 amino acids. CDR1 is SNHLY, CDR2 FYNNEI, per germline. In nucleotides, the CDR3 is TGTGCCAGCAGCGACCTTCCCCCGGGGGGGGCCAACGTCCTGACTTTC. Amino acids: CASSDLPPGGANVLTF.

The chain links TRBV18 to TRBJ2-2; D ambiguous. The CDR3 is 14 residues long. Trimming removed 3 bases from V and 1 base from J, with 6 bases in between. The germline V gene encodes CDR1 KGHSH and CDR2 LQKENI. CDR3: CASSPMGNTGELFF. In nucleotides, the CDR3 is TGTGCCAGCTCACCCATGGGGAACACCGGGGAGCTGTTTTTT.

A single count supports this clone. The CDR3 sequence: CASSLLAGAQETQYF. For the CDR3, the DNA is TGCGCCAGCAGCTTGTTAGCGGGGGCTCAAGAGACCCAGTACTTC. The V call is TRBV5-1, the J call TRBJ2-5; TRBD2 matches 9 bases. The CDR3 consists of 15 residues. CDR1 SGHRS and CDR2 YFSETQ come from the germline V gene. Unmatched junction bases numbered 3, after V lost 1 base and J lost 2 bases.

The CDR3 sequence is CASSHPPTAGIYNEQFF. CDR3 coding DNA: TGTGCCAGCAGCCACCCCCCGACAGCGGGAATTTACAATGAGCAGTTCTTC. The J gene is TRBJ2-1, the V gene TRBV9; 7 positions match TRBD2. Per the germline V gene, CDR1 is SGDLS and CDR2 is YYNGEE. The CDR3 runs 17 residues. Trimming took 4 bases from V and 4 from J; bases not matched to a gene: 14.